These T cell receptor beta chains were read from a single sample in a study of T cell repertoires in cytomegalovirus infection. TCRdb recomputed calls from the reads with MiXCR, one row per CDR3 protein. The table shows nearly 650,000 distinct CDR3 sequences, with more than 20% occurring only once. Sequencing was carried out using CD8+ T cells from PBMCs. All receptors derive from a human donor in good health (CMV status not recorded). Some clones in this sample may be carry-over from other donors' samples. CDR3s include the opening cysteine and the closing phenylalanine or tryptophan. Fields, in order: V gene, D gene, J gene, clone size, CDR3 DNA, CDR3 protein. The D gene is left open where the match is weak. Clone sizes are given selectively: once, few, many, or a class where the clone is expanded.

v_call: TRBV12-3/TRBV12-4
d_call: TRBD1
j_call: TRBJ2-3
clone_size: many
cdr3_nt: TGTGCCAGCAGTTTCATCTACAGAGGGGGCGGCGCAGATACGCAGTATTTT
cdr3_aa: CASSFIYRGGGADTQYF

v_call: TRBV13
d_call: NA
j_call: TRBJ1-1
clone_size: NA
cdr3_nt: TGTGCCAGCAGCTTCACGAGACAGAACACTGAAGCTTTCTTT
cdr3_aa: CASSFTRQNTEAFF

v_call: TRBV28
d_call: TRBD2
j_call: TRBJ2-1
clone_size: few
cdr3_nt: TGTGCCAGCAGTTTACAATCCCTTGGGGGGGACAATGAGCAGTTCTTC
cdr3_aa: CASSLQSLGGDNEQFF

v_call: TRBV7-6
d_call: TRBD1
j_call: TRBJ1-5
clone_size: many
cdr3_nt: TGTGCCAGCAGCACGACAGGGGGCTCTCAGCCCCAGCATTTT
cdr3_aa: CASSTTGGSQPQHF

v_call: TRBV15
d_call: NA
j_call: TRBJ1-2
clone_size: few
cdr3_nt: TGTGCCACCAGCAGTCACCGCGGGACAACTAACTATGGCTACACCTTC
cdr3_aa: CATSSHRGTTNYGYTF

v_call: TRBV2
d_call: NA
j_call: TRBJ1-1
clone_size: NA
cdr3_nt: TGTGCCAGCAGTGTCGGGTCTGAAGCTTTCTTT
cdr3_aa: CASSVGSEAFF

v_call: TRBV7-9
d_call: TRBD1
j_call: TRBJ2-1
clone_size: NA
cdr3_nt: TGTGCCAGCTCATCGCACCGGGACAGGGTGGGAAATGAGCAGTTCTTC
cdr3_aa: CASSSHRDRVGNEQFF

v_call: TRBV20-1
d_call: NA
j_call: TRBJ1-2
clone_size: NA
cdr3_nt: TGCAGTGCCCCCGATGGTGTAGAGGGGGTTTCCCGTGGCTACACCTTC
cdr3_aa: CSAPDGVEGVSRGYTF

v_call: TRBV25-1
d_call: NA
j_call: TRBJ2-2
clone_size: NA
cdr3_nt: TGTGCCAGCACGTTCGGCGGGGAGCTGTTTTTT
cdr3_aa: CASTFGGELFF

v_call: TRBV19
d_call: NA
j_call: TRBJ2-1
clone_size: NA
cdr3_nt: TGTGCCAGTAGTGGTACCGGGTCAGGGACCCACAATGAGCAGTTCTTC
cdr3_aa: CASSGTGSGTHNEQFF

v_call: TRBV24-1
d_call: NA
j_call: TRBJ2-1
clone_size: few
cdr3_nt: TGTGCCACCAGTAGTCTAGCTTCCTACAATGAGCAGTTCTTC
cdr3_aa: CATSSLASYNEQFF

v_call: TRBV6-2/TRBV6-3
d_call: NA
j_call: TRBJ2-1
clone_size: many
cdr3_nt: TGTGCCAGCAGTTACGACTCGAACAATGAGCAGTTCTTC
cdr3_aa: CASSYDSNNEQFF

v_call: TRBV20-1
d_call: NA
j_call: TRBJ1-1
clone_size: NA
cdr3_nt: TGCAGTGTAGGGTTAGGCACTGATGCTTTCTTT
cdr3_aa: CSVGLGTDAFF

v_call: TRBV29-1
d_call: NA
j_call: TRBJ2-2
clone_size: NA
cdr3_nt: TGCAGCGTTTATAGGGCCGGGGAGCTGTTTTTT
cdr3_aa: CSVYRAGELFF

v_call: TRBV6-2/TRBV6-3
d_call: NA
j_call: TRBJ2-2
clone_size: few
cdr3_nt: TGTGCCAGCAGACCGGGACCCTACACCGGGGAGCTGTTTTTT
cdr3_aa: CASRPGPYTGELFF

v_call: TRBV25-1
d_call: NA
j_call: TRBJ1-1
clone_size: NA
cdr3_nt: TGTGCCAGCGGCCCAATTGGGACTGAAGCTTTCTTT
cdr3_aa: CASGPIGTEAFF

v_call: TRBV7-3
d_call: NA
j_call: TRBJ1-1
clone_size: once
cdr3_nt: TGTACCAGCAGCTTACAAACGAACACTGAAGCTTTCTTT
cdr3_aa: CTSSLQTNTEAFF